This T cell receptor (beta chain) came from a study of glioma-infiltrating T cells after dendritic cell vaccination. Note on this clone: Its matching antigen is unknown.

The CDR3 has 15 residues. Trimming removed 7 bases from V and 8 bases from J; junction bases left unmatched: 14. Germline V gene sequence: CDR1 LNHDA, CDR2 SQIVND (reference sequence). Data came from immunoSEQ multiplex PCR; TCRdb stores just in-frame clones and leaves some out. The sample holds more than 100,000 clones; around 81% are singletons and the top ten take over 9.5%. Blood PBMC samples: pre-vaccination, two weeks post third vaccination, and at tumor progression. Study results and caveats: Only a small number of patients had complete blood and tumor samples. Patients with more pretreatment TILs had longer time to progression and survival.

V is TRBV19 and J is TRBJ1-2, with 9 bases aligning to TRBD1. Source: blood, taken before dendritic cell vaccination. The clonotype originates from a human donor with glioblastoma. CDR3 region: CASNPWTGDPSGYTF. Here the CDR3 DNA reads TGTGCCAGTAACCCCTGGACAGGGGACCCCTCGGGCTACACCTTC.